This T cell receptor (beta chain) was retrieved from a study of cytomegalovirus exposure and HLA in healthy donors. Germline CDR1 is WSHSY and CDR2 is SAAADI. The CDR3 runs 15 residues. J was trimmed by 0 bases and V by 7 bases; bases with no gene match: 2. Profiling relied on immunoSEQ multiplex PCR, and the TCRdb table lists in-frame clones only, not all of them. In the table there are tens of thousands of clones, about 90% of which are singletons. Sequenced: PBMCs. V and J are TRBV10-2 and TRBJ2-6, with 8 bases identical to TRBD1. This clonotype was obtained from a man between 18 and 35 years old in good health and CMV-seronegative. CDR3 DNA sequence: TGCGCCAGCAAAACAGGGGGCTCTGGGGCCAACGTCCTGACTTTC. This sequence encodes CASKTGGSGANVLTF.